The 17 T cell receptor beta chains below all came from one sample that was sequenced in a study of blood T cell repertoires in COVID-19. Here immunoSEQ multiplex PCR was the method, and the copy in TCRdb shows in-frame clones only, minus some. The data hold approximately 260,000 clones, with 85% to 90% observed a single time. Material: peripheral blood. The receptors here all came from a woman between 40 and 55 years old with acute or convalescent COVID-19.

The chain has TRBV4-1 and TRBJ1-1, with 8 bases identical to TRBD1. This CDR3 comprises 15 residues. From germline, CDR1 is MGHRA and CDR2 YSYEKL. J gave up 6 bases and V 2 bases, and 8 bases lay outside the gene matches. The chain's CDR3 is CASSQPTGGKAEAFF. CDR3 in DNA: TGCGCCAGCAGCCAACCTACAGGGGGTAAGGCTGAAGCTTTCTTT.

J is TRBJ1-1 and V is TRBV25-1; no clear D. Trimming took 1 base from V and 1 from J, leaving 10 bases between them. The CDR3 contains 15 residues. CDR1 MGHDK and CDR2 SYGVNS come from the germline V gene. CDR3 in amino acids: CASSEFGGKNTEAFF. The CDR3 nucleotides read TGTGCCAGCAGTGAATTTGGAGGGAAGAACACTGAAGCTTTCTTT. The full variable domain, completed using reference TRBV25-1 and TRBJ1-1, is EADIYQTPRYLVIGTGKKITLECSQTMGHDKMYWYQQDPGMELHLIHYSYGVNSTEKGDLSSESTVSRIRTEHFPLTLESARPSHTSQYLCASSEFGGKNTEAFFGQGTRLTVV.

Here the CDR3 reads CASSLDPRDYGYTF. Here the CDR3 DNA reads TGTGCCAGCAGCTTGGATCCGAGGGACTATGGCTACACCTTC. This chain connects TRBV5-6 to TRBJ1-2; D is uncertain. V was pared by 0 bases and J by 3 bases, with 9 bases between. In germline, CDR1 is SGHDT, CDR2 YYEEEE. CDR3 length equals 14 residues. The complete variable domain, with remaining parts taken from reference TRBV5-6 and TRBJ1-2, reads DAGVTQSPTHLIKTRGQQVTLRCSPKSGHDTVSWYQQALGQGPQFIFQYYEEEERQRGNFPDRFSGHQFPNYSSELNVNALLLGDSALYLCASSLDPRDYGYTFGSGTRLTVV.

This clone was counted a few times. The chain couples TRBV10-2 to TRBJ2-5, with D perhaps matching TRBD2 (5 bases). Trimming took 8 bases from V and 5 from J, leaving 15 bases between them. The CDR3 runs to 13 residues. Germline V lookup: CDR1 WSHSY, CDR2 SAAADI. The CDR3 spells CASGHSEHETQYF. The CDR3 DNA reads as TGCGCCAGCGGGCATAGCGAACACGAGACCCAGTACTTC.

CDR3 nucleotides: TGTGCCAGTAGTGCCTGGACAGGGGGGACCGGGGAGCTGTTTTTT. Protein sequence: CASSAWTGGTGELFF. V usage is TRBV19 and J usage is TRBJ2-2; 10 nucleotides agree with TRBD1. This CDR3 is built from 15 residues. Germline V CDR1 and CDR2: LNHDA, SQIVND (reference sequence). V lost 5 bases, J lost 5 bases, and 5 bases stayed unmatched.

The genes are TRBV5-4 and TRBJ2-1, with TRBD1 as a possible D gene (5 bases). CDR1 SGHNT and CDR2 YYREEE come from the germline V gene (reference sequence). The germline V and J ends were trimmed by 10 bases and 5 bases, with 13 bases remaining between them. The CDR3 is made up of 12 amino acids. CDR3 in DNA: TGTGCCGACATCGACAGACACAATGAGCAGTTCTTC. Amino acid sequence: CADIDRHNEQFF.

The chain recombines TRBV24-1 with TRBJ2-5; possible D gene TRBD2, 7 bases. Per germline, CDR1 KGHDR and CDR2 SFDVKD. V lost 9 bases and J lost 4, with 11 bases in between. This CDR3 region has 12 residues. This chain's CDR3 is CATGGAGETQYF. DNA of the CDR3: TGTGCCACCGGGGGGGCTGGAGAGACCCAGTACTTC.

The V call is TRBV6-5, the J call TRBJ1-3; D uncertain. From germline, CDR1 is MNHEY and CDR2 SVGAGI. The V end was cut by 0 bases, the J end by 0 bases, with 6 bases between. The CDR3 has 15 residues. The CDR3 is CASSYSGRSGNTIYF. The CDR3 DNA is TGTGCCAGCAGTTACTCGGGCCGCTCTGGAAACACCATATATTTT.

The chain uses TRBV2 and TRBJ2-3, with D tentatively TRBD2 (5 bases). Trimming took 8 bases from V and 0 from J, leaving 9 bases between them. The CDR3 sequence is 13 residues long. The germline V gene has CDR1 SNHLY and CDR2 FYNNEI. DNA for the CDR3: TGTGCCAGCCGTCGGGGTAGCACAGATACGCAGTATTTT. Translating it yields CASRRGSTDTQYF.

The gene calls are TRBV12-5 and TRBJ2-6; D possibly corresponds to TRBD1 (6 bases). The CDR3 length is 17 residues. Between the trimmed V and J ends, which lost 0 bases and 4 bases, there was a span of 13 bases. Germline V gene sequence: CDR1 LGHNT, CDR2 FRNRAP. The CDR3 nucleotides read TGTGCTAGTGGTTTGGTACAGCCAGGGGCGGGGGCCAACGTCCTGACTTTC. Protein: CASGLVQPGAGANVLTF.

The chain combines TRBV10-1 with TRBJ1-1; D might be TRBD1 (6 bases). The CDR3 consists of 15 residues. Germline V CDR1 and CDR2: WNHNN, SYGVQD (reference sequence). Trimming took 0 bases from V and 2 from J, leaving 10 bases between them. As DNA, the CDR3 is TGCGCCAGCAGTGAGTCTTTACAGGGTAACACTGAAGCTTTCTTT. This codes for CASSESLQGNTEAFF.

The V gene is TRBV25-1, the J gene TRBJ1-1; 10 bases line up with TRBD1. The V gene's germline CDR1 is MGHDK and CDR2 SYGVNS. This CDR3 comprises 15 residues. With V trimmed by 4 bases and J by 2 bases, 4 bases remained unmatched. Here the CDR3 reads CASSGRTGGNTEAFF. For the CDR3, the DNA is TGTGCCAGCAGTGGTCGGACAGGGGGAAACACTGAAGCTTTCTTT.

This chain connects TRBV19 to TRBJ1-1; D might be TRBD1 (5 bases). The V end lost 5 bases, the J end lost 7 bases, and 17 bases lay between the germline ends. Germline-derived CDR1 and CDR2 are LNHDA and SQIVND (reference sequence). The CDR3 is made up of 14 amino acids. The CDR3 is CASSLLTGTDEAFF. CDR3 DNA sequence: TGTGCCAGTAGTCTTCTGACCGGGACTGATGAAGCTTTCTTT.

The chain uses TRBV4-1 and TRBJ2-5; the D gene is possibly TRBD2 (5 bases). With 3 bases removed from V and 3 bases from J, the gap between germline ends came to 11 bases. This CDR3 is built from 14 residues. Germline CDR1 MGHRA, CDR2 YSYEKL. For the CDR3, the DNA is TGCGCCAGCAGCCACCTACTAGGAGAAGAGACCCAGTACTTC. Encoded protein: CASSHLLGEETQYF.

This chain links TRBV7-8 with TRBJ1-6; no clear D gene. The CDR3 has 14 residues. Germline CDR1 reads SGHVS; CDR2 reads FQNEAQ. V was shortened by 5 bases and J by 7 bases, with 12 bases between the two germline ends. CDR3 sequence reads: CASSRAGENSPLHF. The DNA of the CDR3 is TGTGCCAGCAGCCGCGCTGGGGAGAATTCACCCCTCCACTTT.

CDR3 protein: CASTGTGLAKNIQYF. The CDR3 DNA follows: TGTGCCAGCACAGGGACAGGACTAGCCAAAAACATTCAGTACTTC. The V and J genes are TRBV6-5 and TRBJ2-4; 8 nucleotides line up with TRBD1. Germline V lookup: CDR1 MNHEY, CDR2 SVGAGI. The CDR3 covers 15 residues. Trimming at V came to 7 bases and at J to 0 bases, leaving 5 bases not matched to a gene.

This sequence joins TRBV18 and TRBJ2-1; D possibly corresponds to TRBD1 (5 bases). CDR3 length: 14 amino acids. Germline V gene lookup returns CDR1 KGHSH and CDR2 LQKENI. V dropped 0 bases and J dropped 2 bases, with 5 bases sitting between them. CDR3 nucleotides: TGTGCCAGCTCACCACCGACAGCCTACAATGAGCAGTTCTTC. This translates into CASSPPTAYNEQFF. Full variable domain (outside the CDR3, taken from reference TRBV18 and TRBJ2-1): NAGVMQNPRHLVRRRGQEARLRCSPMKGHSHVYWYRQLPEEGLKFMVYLQKENIIDESGMPKERFSAEFPKEGPSILRIQQVVRGDSAAYFCASSPPTAYNEQFFGPGTRLTVL.